Sequencing of this T cell receptor beta chain was carried out in a study of spatial heterogeneity in lung cancer. Study-level information: There was a strong correlation between the counts of TCR transcripts measured in tumor regions and a T cell transcriptional module score that was calculated from matched bulk RNA-seq. Notes on the study in general: The study found that expanded intratumoral alpha and beta TCR counts tracked tumor mutation counts. Estimates put coverage of tumor T cells about 7% for alpha and more than 11% for beta chains.

Ten or more counts support this clonotype. Its matching antigen is unknown. TCRdb analysed the 5' RACE reads with MiXCR anew, one entry per CDR3 protein. The sample has 20,000 to 30,000 distinct CDR3 sequences, under 10% seen once. Time point indicated: sample taken at primary tumor resection. There were 72 donors, all of them untreated patients with early-stage non-small cell lung cancer. Researchers sequenced whole RNA taken from tumor, nontumor lung or frozen PBMC without sorting. The sample consisted of lung tumor tissue, taken at surgery. The sequence derives from a male donor with early-stage non-small cell lung cancer.

The CDR3 DNA sequence: TGTGCCAGCACCCCGCGAGCCGGAGCGGGGAGCTCCTACGAGCAGTACTTC. Translation: CASTPRAGAGSSYEQYF. The chain carries TRBV4-2 and TRBJ2-7, with TRBD2 identical over 7 bases. With 7 bases clipped from V and 0 bases from J, the junction kept 15 bases outside the gene matches. CDR3 length: 17 residues. CDR1 is LGHNA, CDR2 YNFKEQ, per germline.